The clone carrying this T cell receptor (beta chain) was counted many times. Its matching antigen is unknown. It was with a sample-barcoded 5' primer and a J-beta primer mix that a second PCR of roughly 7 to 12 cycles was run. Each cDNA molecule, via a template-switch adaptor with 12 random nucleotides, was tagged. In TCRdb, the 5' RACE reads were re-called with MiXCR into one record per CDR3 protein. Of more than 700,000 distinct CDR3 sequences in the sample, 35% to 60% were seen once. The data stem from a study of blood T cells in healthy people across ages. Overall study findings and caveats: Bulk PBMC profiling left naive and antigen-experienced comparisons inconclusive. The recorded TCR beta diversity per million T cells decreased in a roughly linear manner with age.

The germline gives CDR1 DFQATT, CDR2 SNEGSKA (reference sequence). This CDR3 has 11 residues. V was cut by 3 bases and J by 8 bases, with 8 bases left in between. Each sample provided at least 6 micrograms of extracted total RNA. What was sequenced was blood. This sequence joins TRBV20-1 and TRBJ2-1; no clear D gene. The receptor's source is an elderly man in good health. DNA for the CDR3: TGCAGTGCTAGGTTTGTCGATGAGCAGTTCTTC. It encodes CSARFVDEQFF.